This T cell receptor beta chain was documented in a study of cytomegalovirus exposure and HLA in healthy donors. PCR primers comprised 60 Vbeta and 13 Jbeta primers. Some clones are missing from TCRdb's copy, which holds only in-frame ones; the method was immunoSEQ multiplex PCR. Of 120,000 or so clones listed, around three quarters were seen once; the top ten hold around 1.3%. CDR1 MNHEY and CDR2 SVGAGI come from the germline V gene. The CDR3 loop spans 15 amino acids. V was pared by 2 bases and J by 0 bases, with 10 bases between. This clone showed up just a few times. Material: PBMCs. The clonotype was recovered from a female donor in good health and CMV-seronegative. The V call is TRBV6-5, the J call TRBJ1-1; D ambiguous. The CDR3 reads CASSYGRIMNTEAFF. CDR3 sequence (DNA): TGTGCCAGCAGTTACGGGAGGATCATGAACACTGAAGCTTTCTTT.